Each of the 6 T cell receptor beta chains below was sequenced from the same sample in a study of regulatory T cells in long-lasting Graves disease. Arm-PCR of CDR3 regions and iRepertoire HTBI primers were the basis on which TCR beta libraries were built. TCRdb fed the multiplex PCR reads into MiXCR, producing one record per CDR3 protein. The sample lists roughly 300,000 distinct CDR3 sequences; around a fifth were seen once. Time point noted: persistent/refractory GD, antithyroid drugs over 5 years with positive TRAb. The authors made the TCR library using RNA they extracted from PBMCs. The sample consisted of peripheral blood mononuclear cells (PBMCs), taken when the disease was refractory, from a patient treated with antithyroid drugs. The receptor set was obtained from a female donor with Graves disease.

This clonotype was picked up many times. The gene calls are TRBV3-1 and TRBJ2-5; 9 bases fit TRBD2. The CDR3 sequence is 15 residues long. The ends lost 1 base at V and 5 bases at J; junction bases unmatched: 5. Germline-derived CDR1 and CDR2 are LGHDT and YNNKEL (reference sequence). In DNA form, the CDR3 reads TGTGCCAGCAGCCAAGGCTGGGGGACTAGCGAGACCCAGTACTTC. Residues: CASSQGWGTSETQYF.

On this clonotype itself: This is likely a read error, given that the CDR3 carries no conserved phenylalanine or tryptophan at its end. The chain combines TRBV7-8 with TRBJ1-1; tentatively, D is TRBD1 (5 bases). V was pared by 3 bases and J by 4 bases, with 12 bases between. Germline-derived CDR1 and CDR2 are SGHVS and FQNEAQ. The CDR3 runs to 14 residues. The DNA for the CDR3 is TGTGCCAGCAGCTTTGGGGGTAGGCCCACTGAAGCTTTCTCT. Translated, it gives CASSFGGRPTEAFS.

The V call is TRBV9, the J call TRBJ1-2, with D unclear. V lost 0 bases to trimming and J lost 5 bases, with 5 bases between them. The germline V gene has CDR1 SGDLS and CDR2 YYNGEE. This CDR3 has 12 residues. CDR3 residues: CASSVGVYGYTF. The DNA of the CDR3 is TGTGCCAGCAGCGTAGGCGTATATGGCTACACCTTC.

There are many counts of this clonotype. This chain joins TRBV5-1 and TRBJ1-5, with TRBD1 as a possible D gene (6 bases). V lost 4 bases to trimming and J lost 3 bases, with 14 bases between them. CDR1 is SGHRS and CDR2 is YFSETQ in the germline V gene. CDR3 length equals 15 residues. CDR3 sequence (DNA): TGCGCCAGCAGCCCTTCAACAGGGAACAATCAGCCCCAGCATTTT. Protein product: CASSPSTGNNQPQHF.

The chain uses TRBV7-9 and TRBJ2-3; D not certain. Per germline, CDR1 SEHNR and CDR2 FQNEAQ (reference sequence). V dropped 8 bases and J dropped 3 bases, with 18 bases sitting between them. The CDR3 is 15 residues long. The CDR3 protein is CASELGQVVTDTQYF. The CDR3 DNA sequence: TGTGCCAGCGAACTCGGGCAGGTGGTGACAGATACGCAGTATTTT.

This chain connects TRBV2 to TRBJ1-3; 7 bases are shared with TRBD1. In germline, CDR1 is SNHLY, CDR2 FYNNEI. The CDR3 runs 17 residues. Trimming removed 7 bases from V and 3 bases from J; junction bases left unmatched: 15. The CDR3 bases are TGTGCCAGCATCGCTGGATCCAGGGGGGGCGATGGAAACACCATATATTTT. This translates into CASIAGSRGGDGNTIYF.